These 20 T cell receptor beta chains originate from one sample sequenced in a study of blood T cell repertoires in COVID-19. The repertoire was sequenced with immunoSEQ multiplex PCR; TCRdb's copy has only in-frame clones and lacks some. The sample lists just over 45,000 clones; about 90% were seen once. The sequenced sample was peripheral blood. These receptor sequences come from a human donor in a cohort sampled during active COVID-19.

This clone was recorded once. V gene TRBV3-1 (or the pseudogene TRBV3-2) combines with J gene TRBJ1-1; 10 positions match TRBD1. The CDR3 runs to 14 residues. Germline values: CDR1 LGHDT, CDR2 YNNKEL (reference sequence). After removal of 6 bases from V and 6 bases from J, the junction contained 7 bases not matched to a gene. The CDR3 is CASRDRQGASEAFF. In DNA form, the CDR3 reads TGTGCCAGCAGAGATAGACAGGGGGCGTCTGAAGCTTTCTTT.

The genes are TRBV7-8 and TRBJ2-7; the match to TRBD1 covers 11 bases. There are 16 residues in the CDR3. The germline CDR1 and CDR2 sequences are SGHVS and FQNEAQ. The V segment lost 5 bases and the J segment 4 bases; nucleotides outside the gene matches: 10. CDR3 DNA sequence: TGTGCCAGCAGCCCGCGGACAGGGGGCTCGGGGTACGAGCAGTACTTC. Protein product: CASSPRTGGSGYEQYF.

The rearrangement joins TRBV9 to TRBJ2-1, with TRBD2 identical over 7 bases. Per germline, CDR1 SGDLS and CDR2 YYNGEE. The CDR3 consists of 16 residues. With V trimmed by 0 bases and J by 0 bases, 3 bases remained unmatched. The CDR3 reads CASSVGGGSSYNEQFF. CDR3 DNA sequence: TGTGCCAGCAGCGTAGGTGGCGGGAGCTCCTACAATGAGCAGTTCTTC.

The chain recombines TRBV28 with TRBJ2-5; the D gene is possibly TRBD2 (5 bases). Trimming removed 5 bases at V and 4 bases at J, with 14 bases between. The CDR3 spans 14 residues. CDR1 is MDHEN and CDR2 is SYDVKM in the germline V gene. CDR3 DNA: TGTGCCAGCAGTCCCAGACGGGGAAGAGAGACCCAGTACTTC. It encodes CASSPRRGRETQYF.

The chain is built from TRBV3-1 (or the pseudogene TRBV3-2) and TRBJ2-7; the D gene is possibly TRBD2 (7 bases). This CDR3 contains 13 residues. Looked up from germline, CDR1 is LGHDT and CDR2 is YNNKEL (reference sequence). V lost 5 bases and J lost 4, with 12 bases in between. Here the CDR3 reads CASSRGGNYEQYF. CDR3 DNA sequence: TGTGCCAGCAGCAGGGGGGGCAATTACGAGCAGTACTTC.

This clone was detected once. V gene TRBV24-1 combines with J gene TRBJ2-1, with D uncertain. The CDR3 totals 18 residues. Trimming stripped 1 base from V and 9 bases from J, with 24 bases between. Germline V gene data show CDR1 as KGHDR and CDR2 as SFDVKD. CDR3 DNA: TGTGCCACCAGTGATTTAGGTGGCGGATCGAACCTGCACGGTGAGCAGTTCTTC. It specifies CATSDLGGGSNLHGEQFF.

V is TRBV19 and J is TRBJ2-1; weak D call: TRBD1 (5 bases). Trimming took 1 base from V and 4 from J, leaving 11 bases between them. The CDR3 loop spans 15 amino acids. Germline CDR1 is LNHDA and CDR2 is SQIVND (reference sequence). In nucleotides, the CDR3 is TGTGCCAGTAGTATAGCAGGGATCTCATACAATGAGCAGTTCTTC. Translating gives CASSIAGISYNEQFF.

V is TRBV12-5 and J is TRBJ2-3, with 8 nucleotides matching TRBD1. V shed 1 base and J 1 base; nucleotides not matched to a gene: 4. The CDR3 totals 16 residues. Per the germline V gene, CDR1 is LGHNT and CDR2 is FRNRAP. The CDR3, as DNA: TGTGCTAGTGGTTTGGGCAAACAGGGGGGCACAGATACGCAGTATTTT. It translates to CASGLGKQGGTDTQYF.

The chain employs TRBV18 and TRBJ1-2; D call uncertain. Germline V gene data show CDR1 as KGHSH and CDR2 as LQKENI. V was shortened by 5 bases and J by 4 bases, with 5 bases between the two germline ends. This CDR3 has 11 amino acids. The CDR3 protein is CASSNSYGYTF. In nucleotides, the CDR3 is TGTGCCAGCTCAAACAGCTATGGCTACACCTTC.

The chain links TRBV7-8 to TRBJ2-5, with a weak D call TRBD1 (5 bases). Germline V lookup: CDR1 SGHVS, CDR2 FQNEAQ. CDR3 length: 16 residues. The V end was cut by 1 base, the J end by 5 bases, with 17 bases between. The CDR3 sequence is CASSLGQNNNKETQYF. In DNA form, the CDR3 reads TGTGCCAGCAGCTTAGGACAGAATAATAATAAGGAGACCCAGTACTTC.

In its sample, this clone was seen a few times. The CDR3 bases are TGTGCCAGCAGCTCTCCCCTTAGCGGGGGCCCCGGGGAGCTGTTTTTT. This translates into CASSSPLSGGPGELFF. The chain uses TRBV11-1 and TRBJ2-2; 9 bases agree with TRBD2. J gave up 6 bases and V 4 bases, and 9 bases lay outside the gene matches. The CDR3 loop spans 16 amino acids. Germline values: CDR1 SGHAT, CDR2 FQDESV (reference sequence).

This chain uses TRBV18 with TRBJ2-1; D not resolved. Germline V gene sequence: CDR1 KGHSH, CDR2 LQKENI. CDR3 length equals 13 residues. V was shortened by 3 bases and J by 4 bases, with 7 bases between the two germline ends. As DNA, the CDR3 is TGTGCCAGCTCACCGCAGGTATACAATGAGCAGTTCTTC. The encoded protein is CASSPQVYNEQFF.

This chain links TRBV9 with TRBJ2-3, with 11 bases aligning to TRBD2. The CDR3 is 16 residues long. The junction had 4 bases not matched to a gene; V was cut back by 0 bases and J by 4 bases. Germline V gene lookup returns CDR1 SGDLS and CDR2 YYNGEE. In DNA form, the CDR3 reads TGTGCCAGCAGCGTAGAACTAGCGGGAGCGGCAGATACGCAGTATTTT. This translates into CASSVELAGAADTQYF.

The chain employs TRBV5-1 and TRBJ2-3; D unresolved. Germline-derived CDR1 and CDR2 are SGHRS and YFSETQ. This CDR3 is 14 amino acids long. Deletions cut 4 bases from V and 2 bases from J, with 11 bases between. In nucleotides, the CDR3 is TGCGCCAGCAGCGCCGGGTCCTACACAGATACGCAGTATTTT. It is translated as CASSAGSYTDTQYF.

J is TRBJ1-6 and V is TRBV6-4; 7 bases agree with TRBD1. V lost 6 bases and J lost 4; bases outside the gene matches: 6. The CDR3 is 15 amino acids. Looked up from germline, CDR1 is MRHNA and CDR2 is SNTAGT. The CDR3 bases are TGTGCCAGCAGAGCGGACAGGAGTTATAATTCACCCCTCCACTTT. Protein sequence: CASRADRSYNSPLHF.

The chain uses TRBV15 and TRBJ2-7, with D tentatively TRBD1 (6 bases). Germline V gives CDR1 LNHNV, CDR2 YYDKDF (reference sequence). The V gene lost 1 base and the J gene lost 0 bases, with 13 bases spanning the gap. The CDR3 consists of 16 residues. CDR3 sequence reads: CATSRAPLGGSYEQYF. The CDR3 nucleotides read TGTGCCACCAGCAGAGCCCCGCTAGGGGGCTCCTACGAGCAGTACTTC.

The chain couples TRBV28 to TRBJ2-2, with 14 bases that match TRBD2. The CDR3 consists of 16 residues. Germline loops: CDR1 MDHEN, CDR2 SYDVKM. V gave up 2 bases and J gave up 7 bases; unmatched junction bases: 3. In nucleotides, the CDR3 is TGTGCCAGCAGTTTAAGACTAGCGGGAGGGGGCGGGGAGCTGTTTTTT. Its translation is CASSLRLAGGGGELFF. The variable domain in full, with the rest retrieved from reference TRBV28 and TRBJ2-2, is DVKVTQSSRYLVKRTGEKVFLECVQDMDHENMFWYRQDPGLGLRLIYFSYDVKMKEKGDIPEGYSVSREKKERFSLILESASTNQTSMYLCASSLRLAGGGGELFFGEGSRLTVL.

The J gene is TRBJ2-1, the V gene TRBV18, with D possibly TRBD2 on 5 matching bases. Germline CDR1 KGHSH, CDR2 LQKENI. The CDR3 consists of 14 residues. V shed 2 bases and J shed 10 bases, with 15 bases lying between them. CDR3 protein: CASSPAARVGEQFF. DNA of the CDR3: TGTGCCAGCTCACCAGCGGCGAGGGTGGGCGAGCAGTTCTTC.

The chain is built from TRBV7-2 and TRBJ2-7, with a weak D call TRBD1 (6 bases). V dropped 3 bases and J dropped 0 bases, with 6 bases sitting between them. The V gene's germline CDR1 is SGHTA and CDR2 FQGNSA. This CDR3 contains 13 residues. The CDR3 is CASSLDSSYEQYF. The CDR3 DNA reads as TGTGCCAGCAGCTTGGACAGCTCCTACGAGCAGTACTTC.

This rearrangement joins TRBV6-1 to TRBJ2-7; D is perhaps TRBD1 (6 bases). Germline CDR1 reads MNHNS; CDR2 reads SASEGT. The CDR3 extends over 15 amino acids. V was pared by 3 bases and J by 0 bases, with 12 bases between. The CDR3 DNA follows: TGTGCCAGCAGTGATTGGGGGCAGAGCTCCTACGAGCAGTACTTC. Residues: CASSDWGQSSYEQYF.